These T cell receptor beta chains were read from a single sample in a study of T-cell reconstitution after alpha-beta-depleted transplantation in children. Via MiXCR, TCRdb re-called the PCR reads, giving one row per CDR3 protein. The sample carries 200,000 or so distinct CDR3 sequences, roughly 6.3% recorded once. The sample was PBMCs, taken before TCRalphabeta/CD19-depleted stem cell transplant. These receptors all stem from a girl in the first two years of life with combined immunodeficiency, due to receive a stem cell transplant. Both conserved end residues are part of each CDR3. D genes are given only for firm matches. Some rows mark clone size as missing; the rest say once, few, many or name a class of expanded clone.

v_call	j_call	d_call	clone_size	cdr3_nt	cdr3_aa
TRBV20-1	TRBJ2-2	TRBD2	many	TGCAGTGCTAAGGCTAGCGGTTTCCGGCGGAGGGTCGGGGAGCTGTTTTTT	CSAKASGFRRRVGELFF
TRBV29-1	TRBJ2-2	-	many	TGCAGCGTCGAGGCAGGATACGGCACCGGGGAGCTGTTTTTT	CSVEAGYGTGELFF
TRBV28	TRBJ2-3	-	many	TGTGCCAGCAGCCCCGCGGACCTCACGCATTCAGCAGATACGCAGTATTTT	CASSPADLTHSADTQYF
TRBV7-6	TRBJ2-7	-	-	TGTGCCAGCAGCCTAGAGCAGGGATGGGGCTTCTACGAGCAGTACTTC	CASSLEQGWGFYEQYF
TRBV12-3/TRBV12-4	TRBJ1-2	-	many	TGTGCCAGCAGTTACCTCGGGCGGACGGGCTACACCTTC	CASSYLGRTGYTF
TRBV18	TRBJ2-7	-	many	TGTGCCAGCTCACCACCGTTTGCGGGATTGGCCTACGAGCAGTACTTC	CASSPPFAGLAYEQYF
TRBV7-9	TRBJ2-5	-	many	TGTGCCAGCAGCCCGGACGGCCAAGAGACCCAGTACTTC	CASSPDGQETQYF
TRBV7-6	TRBJ1-1	TRBD1	few	TGTGCCAGCAGCTTAGCGCTATCAGGGGGCGGAGGCACTGAAGCTTTCTTT	CASSLALSGGGGTEAFF
TRBV12-3/TRBV12-4	TRBJ1-1	-	many	TGTGCCAGCAGCTGGTCCCTTAACACTGAAGCTTTCTTT	CASSWSLNTEAFF
TRBV6-2/TRBV6-3	TRBJ1-1	TRBD1	few	TGTGCCACCTACCCCTGGGACAGCTACATGAACACTGAAGCTTTCTTT	CATYPWDSYMNTEAFF
TRBV6-2/TRBV6-3	TRBJ2-1	TRBD2	many	TGTGCCAGCAGTTACTCCTTTAGCGGGCAGAGCTCCTACAATGAGCAGTTCTTC	CASSYSFSGQSSYNEQFF
TRBV9	TRBJ2-1	-	many	TGTGCCAGCAGCGAGCCGCCTGGGCAGGTAAGCTCCTACAATGAGCAGTTCTTC	CASSEPPGQVSSYNEQFF
TRBV3-1	TRBJ2-5	-	few	TGTGCCAGCAGGGCGACAAAATCAGAGACCCAGTACTTC	CASRATKSETQYF
TRBV7-9	TRBJ2-1	-	many	TGTGCCAGCAGCTTAGGCCCGCGACGAGTGAATGAGCAGTTCTTC	CASSLGPRRVNEQFF
TRBV19	TRBJ2-1	-	many	TGTGCCAGTAGTATAGTAGGGGTTCCCTACAATGAGCAGTTCTTC	CASSIVGVPYNEQFF
TRBV9	TRBJ2-3	-	few	TGTGCCAGCAGCCCCCCCTTAGGGGGGAGACTCACAGATACGCAGTATTTT	CASSPPLGGRLTDTQYF
TRBV20-1	TRBJ2-7	-	few	TGCAGTGCTAGGGGGGGGGCCGGGGGCGAGCAGTACTTC	CSARGGAGGEQYF
TRBV5-6	TRBJ2-7	TRBD2	many	TGTGCCAGCAGCTTGAGGCTAGCGGGAGCCTCCTACGAGCAGTACTTC	CASSLRLAGASYEQYF
TRBV27	TRBJ2-2	TRBD2	many	TGTGCCAGCAGCGCGGGGGGCCCCTCGGAGGCCGGGGAGCTGTTTTTT	CASSAGGPSEAGELFF
TRBV20-1	TRBJ2-1	-	many	TGCAGTGCTAGAGGTCCCCCATGGGTGGGTAATGAGCAGTTCTTC	CSARGPPWVGNEQFF
TRBV15	TRBJ2-7	TRBD2	many	TGTGCCACCAGCAGAGGAGGGGGGACTAGCAGCTACGAGCAGTACTTC	CATSRGGGTSSYEQYF
TRBV20-1	TRBJ2-7	TRBD1	few	TGCAGTGCTAGAGATTGGACAGGGGGGATCTACGAGCAGTACTTC	CSARDWTGGIYEQYF
TRBV29-1	TRBJ2-7	-	many	TGCAGCGTTGTGCGGGGGCCCTACGAGCAGTACTTC	CSVVRGPYEQYF
TRBV12-3/TRBV12-4	TRBJ2-3	-	many	TGTGCCAGCAGGGGCCCGGCAGATACGCAGTATTTT	CASRGPADTQYF
TRBV25-1	TRBJ2-2	TRBD1	-	TGTGCCAGCAGCGACCGGGACAGGGCGATCGGGGAGCTGTTTTTT	CASSDRDRAIGELFF
TRBV7-6	TRBJ2-1	TRBD2	few	TGTGCCAGCAGCCCCGTCCTAGCGGGGGGCTCCTACAATGAGCAGTTCTTC	CASSPVLAGGSYNEQFF
TRBV4-2	TRBJ2-1	-	-	TGTGCCAGCAGCCAAGGAAACAGGGACAATGAGCAGTTCTTC	CASSQGNRDNEQFF
TRBV7-6	TRBJ2-2	TRBD2	many	TGTGCCAGCAGCTATCCAGGAGCGGGGGTGAACACCGGGGAGCTGTTTTTT	CASSYPGAGVNTGELFF
TRBV10-1	TRBJ2-1	TRBD1	-	TGCGCCAGCAGTGAACCCTTGACAGGGGTTAATGAGCAGTTCTTC	CASSEPLTGVNEQFF
TRBV14	TRBJ2-1	-	many	TGTGCCAGCAGCCAAGAAAGACTGGCCTACAATGAGCAGTTCTTC	CASSQERLAYNEQFF
TRBV28	TRBJ2-1	-	many	TGTGCCAGCAGTTTCAGCCCCGGGACCCCCAGTGAGTTCTTC	CASSFSPGTPSEFF
TRBV7-9	TRBJ2-7	-	many	TGTGCCAGCAGCCCTACCGGGACAAGGAACTACGAGCAGTACTTC	CASSPTGTRNYEQYF
TRBV7-9	TRBJ2-5	-	-	TGTGCCAGCAGCGGGAGAATTACCGGGTTAGGACAGACCCAGTACTTC	CASSGRITGLGQTQYF
TRBV29-1	TRBJ2-1	TRBD1	many	TGCAGCGTTGGGGGGGATAGAGACAGGGGAGGAAATGAGCAGTTCTTC	CSVGGDRDRGGNEQFF
TRBV6-1	TRBJ2-7	TRBD2	many	TGTGCCAGCAGTCTAGCGGGAGCAGGCTACGAGCAGTACTTC	CASSLAGAGYEQYF
TRBV12-3/TRBV12-4	TRBJ2-7	TRBD2	many	TGTGCCAGCAGTTTTACTGGGACTAGCGGGATTTCCTACGAGCAGTACTTC	CASSFTGTSGISYEQYF
TRBV20-1	TRBJ2-5	-	many	TGCAGTGCTAGAGATGGGACGGGCGTAGAGACCCAGTACTTC	CSARDGTGVETQYF
TRBV4-3	TRBJ2-1	-	many	TGCGCCAGCAGCTACTCCGCGAGTGAGCAGTTCTTC	CASSYSASEQFF
TRBV20-1	TRBJ2-7	-	many	TGCAGTGCGTACGGGACTTTTGATTACGAGCAGTACTTC	CSAYGTFDYEQYF
TRBV6-5	TRBJ2-7	TRBD2	-	TGTGCCAGCAGTTCACTATCCGGGAGGATCGAATACGAGCAGTACTTC	CASSSLSGRIEYEQYF
TRBV7-6	TRBJ2-1	TRBD2	many	TGTGCCAGCAGCGGCGGGACTAGCGGGTTTAATGAGCAGTTCTTC	CASSGGTSGFNEQFF
TRBV4-2	TRBJ2-3	-	many	TGTGCCAGCAGCCAAGACCCTTTTCCGATGAGGTTGGGCACAGATACGCAGTATTTT	CASSQDPFPMRLGTDTQYF
TRBV5-1	TRBJ2-3	-	few	TGCGCCAGCAGCGTTATGGTGGCAGGGCGTCCCACAGATACGCAGTATTTT	CASSVMVAGRPTDTQYF
TRBV18	TRBJ2-3	-	many	TGTGCCAGCTCGACCGCGACAGGGAGGGCAGATACGCAGTATTTT	CASSTATGRADTQYF